What follows are 31 T cell receptor beta chains derived from one specimen sequenced in a study of shared clonotypes between healthy human individuals. The data were produced by immunoSEQ multiplex PCR, yet TCRdb's version contains in-frame clones alone and is incomplete. The repertoire includes 2,500,000 or so clones, around 92% of them detected once, and approximately 0.41% sits in the top ten. Specimen: naive CD4+ T cells from PBMCs. Subset denoted: CD45RA+ positively selected. These receptors all come from a man aged 18 to 35 in good health. Some clones in this sample may be carry-over from other donors' samples.

The V call is TRBV5-1, the J call TRBJ1-1, with no clear D. The CDR3 is 15 amino acids. V lost 0 bases, J lost 0 bases, and 9 bases lay in between. From germline, CDR1 is SGHRS and CDR2 YFSETQ. CDR3 sequence: CASSLDRPLNTEAFF. As DNA, the CDR3 is TGCGCCAGCAGCTTGGATAGGCCCTTGAACACTGAAGCTTTCTTT.

The chain combines TRBV5-1 with TRBJ1-1; D gene unclear. Germline CDR1 reads SGHRS; CDR2 reads YFSETQ. Trimming removed 6 bases at V and 1 base at J, with 10 bases between. The CDR3 has 13 amino acids. In nucleotides, the CDR3 is TGCGCCAGCAATGACCGGTCGAACACTGAAGCTTTCTTT. Translation gives CASNDRSNTEAFF.

The V and J genes are TRBV11-2 and TRBJ2-5, with D perhaps TRBD1 (5 bases). V was shortened by 0 bases and J by 0 bases, with 14 bases between the two germline ends. CDR1 and CDR2 (germline): SGHAT, FQNNGV. The CDR3 contains 17 residues. DNA of the CDR3: TGTGCCAGCAGCTTAGATCAACAGGAGATGTACCAAGAGACCCAGTACTTC. Amino acid sequence: CASSLDQQEMYQETQYF.

Remarks on this clone: The sample contains more than one DNA sequence encoding this CDR3. The rearrangement uses TRBV5-1 and TRBJ2-1; 10 bases fit TRBD2. The CDR3 sequence is 15 residues long. The germline CDR1 and CDR2 sequences are SGHRS and YFSETQ. Trimming cost V 2 bases and J 7 bases; bases outside gene matches: 6. This CDR3 is CASSFLAGAGNEQFF. CDR3 nucleotides: TGCGCCAGCAGCTTCCTAGCGGGAGCAGGGAATGAGCAGTTCTTC.

CDR3 loop: CASSPTGDDTQYF. CDR3 nucleotides: TGTGCCAGCAGCCCGACAGGGGACGATACGCAGTATTTT. The chain is built from TRBV7-2 and TRBJ2-3; TRBD1 matches 8 bases. CDR1 is SGHTA, CDR2 FQGNSA, per germline. With 5 bases clipped from V and 6 bases from J, the junction kept 4 bases outside the gene matches. CDR3 length: 13 residues.

V and J are TRBV7-2 and TRBJ1-4; D unclear. The CDR3 has 15 residues. Trimming removed 2 bases at V and 6 bases at J, with 13 bases between. Germline assignment: CDR1 SGHTA and CDR2 FQGNSA. The CDR3 spells CASSLPGSRDEKLFF. The CDR3, as DNA: TGTGCCAGCAGCTTACCCGGGAGCAGAGATGAAAAACTGTTTTTT. The full variable domain, in which reference TRBV7-2 and TRBJ1-4 provide the parts outside the CDR3, is GAGVSQSPSNKVTEKGKDVELRCDPISGHTALYWYRQSLGQGLEFLIYFQGNSAPDKSGLPSDRFSAERTGGSVSTLTIQRTQQEDSAVYLCASSLPGSRDEKLFFGSGTQLSVL.

The rearrangement joins TRBV9 to TRBJ2-3, with D perhaps matching TRBD1 (5 bases). CDR1 SGDLS and CDR2 YYNGEE come from the germline V gene. Trimming took off 0 bases at V and 2 bases at J, with 13 bases between the two ends. The CDR3 totals 16 residues. The DNA for the CDR3 is TGTGCCAGCAGCGTAGGGGCAGGGCCAAACACAGATACGCAGTATTTT. This sequence encodes CASSVGAGPNTDTQYF.

The chain recombines TRBV21-1 with TRBJ2-7; the tabulated D call, TRBD2, remains unverified against the DNA. TRBV21-1 is listed as a pseudogene. CDR3 length: 13 residues. This CDR3 is CAPRGGEAYEQYF. The CDR3 DNA follows: TGTGCCCCCCGGGGGGGGGAGGCCTACGAGCAGTACTTC.

This clone was recorded only once. The rearrangement joins TRBV28 to TRBJ1-3, with unresolved D. The CDR3 sequence is 13 residues long. Germline V gives CDR1 MDHEN, CDR2 SYDVKM. V was trimmed by 11 bases and J by 1 base, leaving 12 bases between them. CDR3 loop: CAVSGSSGNTIYF. Here the CDR3 DNA reads TGTGCCGTTTCGGGCTCTTCTGGAAACACCATATATTTT.

Written as DNA, the CDR3 is TGTGCCAGCAGCCACGGACAGGGGGCTTTTCTGAACACTGAAGCTTTCTTT. Amino acids: CASSHGQGAFLNTEAFF. V usage is TRBV11-2 and J usage is TRBJ1-1; TRBD1 agrees at 11 bases. CDR1 and CDR2 from the germline V gene are SGHAT and FQNNGV. This CDR3 is 17 amino acids long. Trimming at V came to 5 bases and at J to 0 bases, leaving 8 bases not matched to a gene.

CDR3 protein: CASSLNGGNTEAFF. The CDR3 DNA is TGTGCCAGCTCACTGAACGGTGGGAACACTGAAGCTTTCTTT. The gene calls are TRBV18 and TRBJ1-1; D remains unclear. Germline CDR1 is KGHSH and CDR2 is LQKENI. This CDR3 has 14 residues. V was cut by 4 bases and J by 1 base, with 10 bases left in between.

The chain employs TRBV7-9 and TRBJ1-1, with D tentatively TRBD1 (5 bases). The germline V and J ends were trimmed by 1 base and 6 bases, with 12 bases remaining between them. The CDR3 sequence is 14 residues long. CDR1 SEHNR and CDR2 FQNEAQ come from the germline V gene (reference sequence). The CDR3 DNA is TGTGCCAGCAGCTTAGTGGGAAGGGGCGCTGAAGCTTTCTTT. Amino acid sequence: CASSLVGRGAEAFF.

The V and J genes are TRBV6-5 and TRBJ1-3; the D is unclear. The CDR3 consists of 13 residues. CDR1 MNHEY and CDR2 SVGAGI come from the germline V gene. With 6 bases removed from V and 1 base from J, the gap between germline ends came to 7 bases. The CDR3 protein is CASSQRSGNTIYF. CDR3 bases: TGTGCCAGCAGCCAAAGGTCTGGAAACACCATATATTTT.

The V call is TRBV25-1, the J call TRBJ2-5; 10 nucleotides line up with TRBD1. Germline V gene data show CDR1 as MGHDK and CDR2 as SYGVNS. The ends lost 6 bases at V and 3 bases at J; junction bases unmatched: 10. The CDR3 contains 16 residues. The CDR3 loop is CASRTSRDRGKETQYF. CDR3 bases: TGTGCCAGCAGAACATCCCGGGACAGGGGAAAAGAGACCCAGTACTTC.

The J gene is TRBJ2-1, the V gene TRBV15; D not certain. The germline gives CDR1 LNHNV, CDR2 YYDKDF (reference sequence). The V gene lost 1 base and the J gene lost 9 bases, with 13 bases spanning the gap. This CDR3 is built from 14 residues. The CDR3 region has the DNA TGTGCCACCAGCAGAGGCAAGGTGGTCGGTGAGCAGTTCTTC. It translates to CATSRGKVVGEQFF. The variable domain in full, with the rest retrieved from reference TRBV15 and TRBJ2-1, is DAMVIQNPRYQVTQFGKPVTLSCSQTLNHNVMYWYQQKSSQAPKLLFHYYDKDFNNEADTPDNFQSRRPNTSFCFLDIRSPGLGDTAMYLCATSRGKVVGEQFFGPGTRLTVL.

V is TRBV5-4 and J is TRBJ1-3; D not resolved. CDR1 is SGHNT, CDR2 YYREEE, per germline (reference sequence). The CDR3 contains 16 residues. The ends were cut back, 0 bases at V and 1 base at J, with 11 bases in the middle. CDR3: CASSLDAPASGNTIYF. CDR3 nucleotide sequence: TGTGCCAGCAGCTTGGACGCTCCGGCATCTGGAAACACCATATATTTT.

The V and J genes are TRBV19 and TRBJ1-2; D remains unclear. The V gene's germline CDR1 is LNHDA and CDR2 SQIVND (reference sequence). The germline V and J ends were trimmed by 3 bases and 0 bases, with 17 bases remaining between them. The length of the CDR3 is 17 residues. The CDR3 DNA reads as TGTGCCAGTAGTATTGCCCAAGCGGGGTCGACTAACTATGGCTACACCTTC. Translated, it gives CASSIAQAGSTNYGYTF.

The genes are TRBV18 and TRBJ2-7; D may be TRBD2 (5 bases). Trimming removed 2 bases from V and 4 bases from J, with 12 bases in between. CDR3 length: 14 amino acids. In germline, CDR1 is KGHSH, CDR2 LQKENI. The CDR3 reads CASSPIAGQYEQYF. CDR3 DNA sequence: TGTGCCAGCTCACCAATCGCGGGTCAATACGAGCAGTACTTC.

V and J are TRBV5-1 and TRBJ1-4, with D hard to call. Germline-derived CDR1 and CDR2 are SGHRS and YFSETQ. The CDR3 sequence is 13 residues long. Deletions cut 5 bases from V and 5 bases from J, with 10 bases between. Written as DNA, the CDR3 is TGCGCCAGCAGTCGCCGGAACAATGAAAAACTGTTTTTT. This translates into CASSRRNNEKLFF.

This chain links TRBV30 with TRBJ1-6; D might be TRBD1 (5 bases). CDR3 length: 18 residues. Trimming cost V 6 bases and J 0 bases, with 21 bases left between them. CDR1 and CDR2 from the germline V gene are GTSNPN and SVGIG (reference sequence). CDR3 DNA: TGTGCCTGCACACACCCGGGACTTTGGAGCTCCTATAATTCACCCCTCCACTTT. Amino acids: CACTHPGLWSSYNSPLHF.

V is TRBV28 and J is TRBJ1-1, with 12 bases identical to TRBD1. CDR1 is MDHEN, CDR2 SYDVKM, per germline. This CDR3 has 16 amino acids. After removal of 2 bases from V and 5 bases from J, the junction contained 6 bases not matched to a gene. The CDR3 DNA reads TGTGCCAGCAGTTTACTCGGGACAGGGGGCGCGACTGAAGCTTTCTTT. Translation gives CASSLLGTGGATEAFF.

The chain links TRBV7-3 to TRBJ2-3; 9 bases align to TRBD2. The CDR3 has 16 residues. Per germline, CDR1 SGHTA and CDR2 FQGTGA. With 5 bases clipped from V and 0 bases from J, the junction kept 6 bases outside the gene matches. The CDR3 protein is CASSPASGMSTDTQYF. The CDR3 nucleotides read TGTGCCAGCAGCCCAGCTAGCGGGATGAGCACAGATACGCAGTATTTT.

V usage is TRBV19 and J usage is TRBJ1-2; D not resolved. V lost 9 bases, J lost 0 bases, and 8 bases lay in between. Germline lookup yields CDR1 LNHDA and CDR2 SQIVND (reference sequence). The CDR3 loop spans 12 amino acids. CDR3 DNA: TGTGCCAGCCGGCCAGCTAACTATGGCTACACCTTC. Protein: CASRPANYGYTF.

V gene TRBV6-5 combines with J gene TRBJ2-2, with D unresolved. Germline CDR1 is MNHEY and CDR2 is SVGAGI. Trimming removed 3 bases from V and 3 bases from J, with 14 bases in between. There are 16 residues in the CDR3. The chain's CDR3 is CASSYSPSRYTGELFF. The CDR3 DNA sequence: TGTGCCAGCAGTTATTCGCCAAGCCGCTACACCGGGGAGCTGTTTTTT.

The chain employs TRBV5-8 and TRBJ2-2; tentative D call: TRBD2 (6 bases). The V gene lost 4 bases and the J gene lost 5 bases, with 18 bases spanning the gap. The CDR3 sequence is 16 residues long. Germline CDR1 reads SGHTS; CDR2 reads YDEGEE. This chain's CDR3 is CASSRATGVNTGELFF. CDR3 nucleotides: TGTGCCAGCAGCCGAGCGACGGGAGTGAATACCGGGGAGCTGTTTTTT.

Only one count was recorded for this clone. The chain employs TRBV5-1 and TRBJ2-1, with D uncertain. The CDR3 extends over 11 amino acids. CDR1 and CDR2 (germline): SGHRS, YFSETQ. V was clipped by 7 bases and J by 8 bases, with 10 bases between them. The CDR3 DNA is TGCGCCAGCGGCCTTTTGGATGAGCAGTTCTTC. This gives the protein CASGLLDEQFF.

As regards this clone: Other DNA sequences in the sample encode the same CDR3. V gene TRBV5-4 combines with J gene TRBJ1-4, with a weak D call TRBD1 (5 bases). Germline lookup yields CDR1 SGHNT and CDR2 YYREEE (reference sequence). V was shortened by 4 bases and J by 8 bases, with 15 bases between the two germline ends. The CDR3 sequence is 14 residues long. The CDR3 reads CASSLGGGGEKLFF. CDR3 DNA sequence: TGTGCCAGCAGCCTCGGGGGGGGAGGCGAAAAACTGTTTTTT.

The genes are TRBV11-3 and TRBJ2-7; D is unclear. Trimming took 1 base from V and 3 from J, leaving 7 bases between them. Germline V gives CDR1 SGHNT, CDR2 YENEEA. The CDR3 runs to 13 residues. CDR3 protein: CASSLAPDYEQYF. The CDR3 bases are TGTGCCAGCAGCTTAGCCCCCGACTACGAGCAGTACTTC.

The chain couples TRBV30 to TRBJ2-7; 7 bases align to TRBD1. From germline, CDR1 is GTSNPN and CDR2 SVGIG (reference sequence). This CDR3 contains 13 residues. V shed 5 bases and J 5 bases; nucleotides not matched to a gene: 9. The CDR3 DNA reads TGTGCCTGGGGGGGACAGATTAGCCACGAGCAGTACTTC. This sequence encodes CAWGGQISHEQYF.

CDR3 sequence reads: CASSPGGRDEKLFF. The CDR3 coding sequence is TGCGCCAGCAGCCCCGGAGGTAGAGATGAAAAACTGTTTTTT. The V and J genes are TRBV5-1 and TRBJ1-4; D unresolved. Trimming took 4 bases from V and 6 from J, leaving 13 bases between them. Germline CDR1 SGHRS, CDR2 YFSETQ. The CDR3 runs to 14 residues.

This sequence joins TRBV6-1 and TRBJ1-1; D uncertain. CDR3 length: 14 residues. The V and J ends lost 5 bases and 11 bases respectively, with 21 bases between them. Germline CDR1 reads MNHNS; CDR2 reads SASEGT. The DNA for the CDR3 is TGTGCCAGCAGTCTTTTCGCCGGGGAAAGTGGGGCTTTCTTT. Its translation: CASSLFAGESGAFF.